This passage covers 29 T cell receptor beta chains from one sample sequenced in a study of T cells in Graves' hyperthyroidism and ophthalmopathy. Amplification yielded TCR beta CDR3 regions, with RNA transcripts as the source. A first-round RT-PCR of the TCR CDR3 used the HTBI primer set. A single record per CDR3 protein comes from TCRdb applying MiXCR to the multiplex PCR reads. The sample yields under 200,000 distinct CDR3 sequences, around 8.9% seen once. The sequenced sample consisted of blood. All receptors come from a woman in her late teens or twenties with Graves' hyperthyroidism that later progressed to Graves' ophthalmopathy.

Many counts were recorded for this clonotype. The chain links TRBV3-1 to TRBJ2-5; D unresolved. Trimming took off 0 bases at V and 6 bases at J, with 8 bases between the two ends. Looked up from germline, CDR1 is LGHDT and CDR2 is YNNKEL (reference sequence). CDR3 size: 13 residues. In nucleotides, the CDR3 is TGTGCCAGCAGCCAAGATACGATAAAGACCCAGTACTTC. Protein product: CASSQDTIKTQYF.

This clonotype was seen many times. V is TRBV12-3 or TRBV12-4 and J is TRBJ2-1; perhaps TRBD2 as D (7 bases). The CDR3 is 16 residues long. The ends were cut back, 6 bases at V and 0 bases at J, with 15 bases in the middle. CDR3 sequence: CASSPGGPSSYNEQFF. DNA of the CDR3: TGTGCCAGCAGCCCCGGGGGGCCCAGCTCCTACAATGAGCAGTTCTTC.

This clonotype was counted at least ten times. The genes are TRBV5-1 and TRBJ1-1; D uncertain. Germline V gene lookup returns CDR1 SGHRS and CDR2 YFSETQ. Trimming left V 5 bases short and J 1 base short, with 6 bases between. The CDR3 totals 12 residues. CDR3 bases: TGCGCCAGCAGGGACCCGAACACTGAAGCTTTCTTT. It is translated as CASRDPNTEAFF.

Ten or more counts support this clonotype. DNA of the CDR3: TGTGCCAGCAGCTCCTTGTCGGGACATCAGCCCCAGCATTTT. As protein: CASSSLSGHQPQHF. The chain links TRBV5-8 to TRBJ1-5; perhaps TRBD1 as D (5 bases). V gave up 3 bases and J gave up 5 bases, with 12 bases separating them. The germline CDR1 and CDR2 sequences are SGHTS and YDEGEE. This CDR3 has 14 residues.

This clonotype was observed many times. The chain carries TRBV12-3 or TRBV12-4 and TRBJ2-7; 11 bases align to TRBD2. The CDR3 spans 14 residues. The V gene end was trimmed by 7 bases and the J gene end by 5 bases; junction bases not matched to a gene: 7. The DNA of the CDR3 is TGTGCCAGCACCCCGTCACTAGCGGGAGACGAGCAGTACTTC. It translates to CASTPSLAGDEQYF.

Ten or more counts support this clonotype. CDR3 in DNA: TGCAGTGCTAGAGATCTACTAGCCTGGATTACCTACGAGCAGTACTTC. As protein: CSARDLLAWITYEQYF. The chain couples TRBV20-1 to TRBJ2-7; weak D call: TRBD2 (6 bases). The CDR3 contains 16 residues. Trimming pared 0 bases from V and 2 bases from J, leaving 17 bases between. Germline CDR1 and CDR2: DFQATT and SNEGSKA (reference sequence).

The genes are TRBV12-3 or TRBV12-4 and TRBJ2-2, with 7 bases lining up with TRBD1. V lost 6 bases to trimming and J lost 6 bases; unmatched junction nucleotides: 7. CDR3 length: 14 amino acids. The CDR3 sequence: CASRTGLGAGELFF. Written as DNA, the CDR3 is TGTGCCAGCAGGACAGGGTTGGGCGCCGGGGAGCTGTTTTTT.

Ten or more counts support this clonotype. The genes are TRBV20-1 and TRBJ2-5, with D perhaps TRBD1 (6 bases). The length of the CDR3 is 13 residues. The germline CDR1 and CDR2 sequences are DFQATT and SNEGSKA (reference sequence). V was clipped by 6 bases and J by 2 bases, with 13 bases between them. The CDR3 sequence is CSAPGEMQETQYF. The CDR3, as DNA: TGCAGTGCGCCAGGGGAGATGCAAGAGACCCAGTACTTC.

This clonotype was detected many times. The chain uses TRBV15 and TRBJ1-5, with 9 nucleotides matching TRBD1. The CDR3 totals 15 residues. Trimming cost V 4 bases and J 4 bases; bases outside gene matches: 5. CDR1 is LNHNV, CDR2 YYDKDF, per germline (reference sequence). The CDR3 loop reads CATSTNRGPNQPQHF. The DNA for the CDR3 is TGTGCCACCAGCACAAACAGGGGGCCGAATCAGCCCCAGCATTTT.

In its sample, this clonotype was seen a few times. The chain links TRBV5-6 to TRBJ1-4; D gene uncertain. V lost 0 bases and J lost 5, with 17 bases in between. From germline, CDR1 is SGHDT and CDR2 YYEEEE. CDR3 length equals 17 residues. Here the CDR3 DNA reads TGTGCCAGCAGCTTGGAAGGTTTTCGGCAGACGAATGAAAAACTGTTTTTT. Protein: CASSLEGFRQTNEKLFF.

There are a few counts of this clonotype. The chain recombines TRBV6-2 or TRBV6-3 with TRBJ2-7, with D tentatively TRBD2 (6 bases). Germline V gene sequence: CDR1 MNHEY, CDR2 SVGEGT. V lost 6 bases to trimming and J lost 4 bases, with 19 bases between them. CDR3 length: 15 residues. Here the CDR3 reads CASSVPEGGGYEQYF. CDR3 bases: TGTGCCAGCAGCGTGCCGGAGGGTGGAGGGTACGAGCAGTACTTC.

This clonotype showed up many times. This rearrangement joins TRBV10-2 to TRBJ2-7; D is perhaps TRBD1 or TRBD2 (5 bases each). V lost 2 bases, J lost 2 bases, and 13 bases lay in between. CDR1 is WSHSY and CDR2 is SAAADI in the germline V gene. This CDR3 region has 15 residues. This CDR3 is CASSELTGATYEQYF. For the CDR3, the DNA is TGCGCCAGCAGTGAGCTCACCGGGGCTACCTACGAGCAGTACTTC.

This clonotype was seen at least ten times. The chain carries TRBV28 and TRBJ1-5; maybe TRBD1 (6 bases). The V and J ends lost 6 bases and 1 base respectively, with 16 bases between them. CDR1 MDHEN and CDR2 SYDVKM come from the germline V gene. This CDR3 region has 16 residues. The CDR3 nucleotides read TGTGCCAGCAGCCCCCTGGCAGGGGTAAGCAATCAGCCCCAGCATTTT. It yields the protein CASSPLAGVSNQPQHF.

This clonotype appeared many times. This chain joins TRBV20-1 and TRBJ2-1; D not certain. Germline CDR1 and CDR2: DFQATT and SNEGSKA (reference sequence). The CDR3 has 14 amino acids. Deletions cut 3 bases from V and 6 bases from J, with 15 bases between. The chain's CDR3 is CSASSGIWGNEQFF. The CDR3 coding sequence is TGCAGTGCTAGTTCCGGAATTTGGGGCAATGAGCAGTTCTTC.

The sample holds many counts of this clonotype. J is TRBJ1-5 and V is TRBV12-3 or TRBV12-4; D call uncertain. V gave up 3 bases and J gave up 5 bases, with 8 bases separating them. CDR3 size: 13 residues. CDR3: CASSLEWDQPQHF. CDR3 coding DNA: TGTGCCAGCAGTTTGGAGTGGGATCAGCCCCAGCATTTT.

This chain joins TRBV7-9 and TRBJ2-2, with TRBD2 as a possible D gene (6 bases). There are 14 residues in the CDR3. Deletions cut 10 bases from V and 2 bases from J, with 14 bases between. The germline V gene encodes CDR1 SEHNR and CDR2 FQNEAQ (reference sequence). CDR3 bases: TGTGCCATTCCGGGACTCCTTAACACCGGGGAGCTGTTTTTT. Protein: CAIPGLLNTGELFF.

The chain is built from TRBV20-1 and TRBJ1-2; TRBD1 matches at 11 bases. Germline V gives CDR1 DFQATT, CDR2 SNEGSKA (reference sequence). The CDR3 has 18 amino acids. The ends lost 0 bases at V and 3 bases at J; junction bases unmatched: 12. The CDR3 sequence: CSARDPSGQGDTYYGYTF. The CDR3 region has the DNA TGCAGTGCTAGAGATCCCTCGGGACAGGGGGATACTTACTATGGCTACACCTTC.

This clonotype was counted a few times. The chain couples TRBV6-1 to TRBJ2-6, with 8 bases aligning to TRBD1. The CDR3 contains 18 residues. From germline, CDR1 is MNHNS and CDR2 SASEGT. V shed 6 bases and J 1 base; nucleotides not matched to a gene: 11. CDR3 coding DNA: TGTGCCAGCAGCCGTGACAGGGGCTCCTCATCTGGGGCCAACGTCCTGACTTTC. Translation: CASSRDRGSSSGANVLTF.

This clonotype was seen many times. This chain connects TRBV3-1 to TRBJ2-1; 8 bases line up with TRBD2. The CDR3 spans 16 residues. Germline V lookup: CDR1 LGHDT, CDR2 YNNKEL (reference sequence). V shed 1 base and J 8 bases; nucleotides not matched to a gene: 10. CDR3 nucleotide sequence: TGTGCCAGCAGCCAAGGCCCGGGACTAGTCATCGATGAGCAGTTCTTC. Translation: CASSQGPGLVIDEQFF.

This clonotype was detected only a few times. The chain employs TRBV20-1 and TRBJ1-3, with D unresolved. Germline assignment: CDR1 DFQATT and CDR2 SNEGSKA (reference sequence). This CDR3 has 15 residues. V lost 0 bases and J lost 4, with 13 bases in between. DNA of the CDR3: TGCAGTGCTAGAGATCGGAGGGCCCGGGGAAACACCATATATTTT. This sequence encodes CSARDRRARGNTIYF.

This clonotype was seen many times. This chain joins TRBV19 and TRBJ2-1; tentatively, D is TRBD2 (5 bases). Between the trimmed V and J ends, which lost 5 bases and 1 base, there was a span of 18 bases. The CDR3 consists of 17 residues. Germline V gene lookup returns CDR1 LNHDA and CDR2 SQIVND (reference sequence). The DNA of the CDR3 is TGTGCCAGTAGTGAAGGGAGTGGGATATTGTCCTACAATGAGCAGTTCTTC. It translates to CASSEGSGILSYNEQFF. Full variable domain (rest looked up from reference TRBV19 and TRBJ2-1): DGGITQSPKYLFRKEGQNVTLSCEQNLNHDAMYWYRQDPGQGLRLIYYSQIVNDFQKGDIAEGYSVSREKKESFPLTVTSAQKNPTAFYLCASSEGSGILSYNEQFFGPGTRLTVL.

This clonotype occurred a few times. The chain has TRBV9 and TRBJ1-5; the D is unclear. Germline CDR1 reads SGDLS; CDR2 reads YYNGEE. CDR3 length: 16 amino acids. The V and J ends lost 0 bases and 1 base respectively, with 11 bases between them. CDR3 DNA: TGTGCCAGCAGCGTAGTTTATGGGATAAGCAATCAGCCCCAGCATTTT. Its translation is CASSVVYGISNQPQHF.

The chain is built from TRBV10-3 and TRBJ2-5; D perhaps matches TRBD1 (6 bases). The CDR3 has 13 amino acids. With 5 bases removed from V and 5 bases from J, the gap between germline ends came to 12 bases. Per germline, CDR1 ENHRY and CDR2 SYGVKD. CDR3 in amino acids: CAISKTGTETQYF. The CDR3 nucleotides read TGTGCCATCAGTAAAACAGGGACGGAGACCCAGTACTTC.

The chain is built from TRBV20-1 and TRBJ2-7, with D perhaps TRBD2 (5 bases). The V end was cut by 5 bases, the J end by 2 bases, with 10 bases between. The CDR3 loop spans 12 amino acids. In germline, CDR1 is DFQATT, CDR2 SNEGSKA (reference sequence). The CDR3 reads CSARGDAYEQYF. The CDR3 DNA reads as TGCAGTGCTCGGGGTGATGCCTACGAGCAGTACTTC.

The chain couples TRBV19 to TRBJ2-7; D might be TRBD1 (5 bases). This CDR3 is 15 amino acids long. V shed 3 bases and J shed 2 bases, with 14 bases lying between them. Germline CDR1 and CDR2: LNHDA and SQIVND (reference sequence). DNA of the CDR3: TGTGCCAGTAGTATTAACAGGCAGCCTCCCTACGAGCAGTACTTC. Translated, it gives CASSINRQPPYEQYF. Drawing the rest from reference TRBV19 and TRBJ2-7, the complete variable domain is DGGITQSPKYLFRKEGQNVTLSCEQNLNHDAMYWYRQDPGQGLRLIYYSQIVNDFQKGDIAEGYSVSREKKESFPLTVTSAQKNPTAFYLCASSINRQPPYEQYFGPGTRLTVT.

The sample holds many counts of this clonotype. Written as DNA, the CDR3 is TGTGCCAGCAGCCAAGATCCCAGGGGGGGCTATGGCTACACCTTC. Translation gives CASSQDPRGGYGYTF. This chain uses TRBV3-1 with TRBJ1-2; 7 bases are shared with TRBD1. Per the germline V gene, CDR1 is LGHDT and CDR2 is YNNKEL (reference sequence). There are 15 residues in the CDR3. V trimming: 0 bases; J trimming: 4 bases; junction bases outside the gene matches: 5.

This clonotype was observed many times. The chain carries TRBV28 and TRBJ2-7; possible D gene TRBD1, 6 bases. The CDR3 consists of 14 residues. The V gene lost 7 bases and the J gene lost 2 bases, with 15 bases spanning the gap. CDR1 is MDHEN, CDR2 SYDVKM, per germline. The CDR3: CASNIPGHTYEQYF. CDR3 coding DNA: TGTGCCAGCAACATTCCGGGACACACCTACGAGCAGTACTTC.

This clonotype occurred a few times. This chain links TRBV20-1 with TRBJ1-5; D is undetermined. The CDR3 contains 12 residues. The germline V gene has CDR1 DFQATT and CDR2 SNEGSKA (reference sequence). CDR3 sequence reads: CSLASPRRAQHF. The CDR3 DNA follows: TGCAGCCTGGCAAGTCCACGAAGAGCCCAGCATTTT.

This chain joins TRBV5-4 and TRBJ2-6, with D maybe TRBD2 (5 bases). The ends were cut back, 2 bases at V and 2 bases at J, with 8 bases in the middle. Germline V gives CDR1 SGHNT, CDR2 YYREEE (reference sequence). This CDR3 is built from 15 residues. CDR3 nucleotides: TGTGCCAGCAGCTTCGAGGGAGCTGGGGCCAACGTCCTGACTTTC. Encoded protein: CASSFEGAGANVLTF.